One and the same sample provided the 22 T cell receptor beta chains below, sequenced in a study of T cells in Graves' hyperthyroidism and ophthalmopathy. RNA transcripts served as the template for amplifying TCR beta CDR3 regions. HTBI primers drove first-round RT-PCR of the TCR CDR3. TCRdb recomputed calls from the multiplex PCR reads with MiXCR, one row per CDR3 protein. The sample has about 560,000 distinct CDR3 sequences, around 15% seen once. The sample comprised blood. All receptors derive from a middle-aged woman with Graves' hyperthyroidism.

The chain links TRBV20-1 to TRBJ2-2; D ambiguous. The CDR3 runs 15 residues. The germline V and J ends were trimmed by 3 bases and 4 bases, with 15 bases remaining between them. CDR1 and CDR2 from the germline V gene are DFQATT and SNEGSKA (reference sequence). The CDR3 DNA sequence: TGCAGTGCTAGCGTCCCCCTAGGGTCCACCGGGGAGCTGTTTTTT. This sequence encodes CSASVPLGSTGELFF.

This clonotype has a count of ten or more. The chain joins TRBV28 to TRBJ2-1; D is unclear. The CDR3 has 12 residues. The V end lost 1 base, the J end lost 7 bases, and 5 bases lay between the germline ends. From germline, CDR1 is MDHEN and CDR2 SYDVKM. The DNA of the CDR3 is TGTGCCAGCAGTTTATTGGGTAATGAGCAGTTCTTC. It is translated as CASSLLGNEQFF.

This clonotype has a handful of counts. The rearrangement links TRBV28 to TRBJ1-5; tentatively, D is TRBD1 (5 bases). The CDR3 has 16 residues. Germline assignment: CDR1 MDHEN and CDR2 SYDVKM. Deletions cut 4 bases from V and 6 bases from J, with 19 bases between. This CDR3 is CASSSPVRAAAQPQHF. The CDR3 DNA reads TGTGCCAGCAGTTCCCCGGTCAGGGCGGCGGCTCAGCCCCAGCATTTT.

This clonotype was seen at least ten times. The gene calls are TRBV5-1 and TRBJ1-1; 10 bases are shared with TRBD1. The CDR3 loop spans 14 amino acids. Unmatched junction bases numbered 7, after V lost 4 bases and J lost 7 bases. Germline V lookup: CDR1 SGHRS, CDR2 YFSETQ. CDR3: CASSRDRGRNEAFF. The CDR3, as DNA: TGCGCCAGCAGCAGAGACAGGGGGCGAAATGAAGCTTTCTTT.

This clonotype occurred a few times. This chain uses TRBV12-3 or TRBV12-4 with TRBJ2-3, with 8 bases aligning to TRBD2. The trim removed 6 bases at V and 3 bases at J, leaving 8 bases unmatched. The CDR3 has 15 amino acids. CDR3 region: CASSRGGLVTDTQYF. CDR3 nucleotides: TGTGCCAGCAGCCGTGGGGGACTAGTTACAGATACGCAGTATTTT.

This clonotype was observed at least ten times. CDR3 sequence (DNA): TGTGCCAGCAGCCCCCCCCTATCAGAGACCCAGTACTTC. Amino acids: CASSPPLSETQYF. The V call is TRBV7-2, the J call TRBJ2-5; D is undetermined. V dropped 5 bases and J dropped 4 bases, with 11 bases sitting between them. From germline, CDR1 is SGHTA and CDR2 FQGNSA. The CDR3 consists of 13 residues.

The chain links TRBV4-1 to TRBJ1-2, with 8 bases that match TRBD1. The CDR3 loop spans 15 amino acids. V lost 4 bases and J lost 8; bases outside the gene matches: 12. Germline values: CDR1 MGHRA, CDR2 YSYEKL. The CDR3 region has the DNA TGCGCCAGCAGCCGAGAGGGAGCAGGGGGCGCGGGCTACACCTTC. This codes for CASSREGAGGAGYTF.

This clonotype was detected ten times or more. The J gene is TRBJ2-7, the V gene TRBV30; perhaps TRBD2 as D (5 bases). CDR3 length equals 13 residues. Trimming took off 0 bases at V and 5 bases at J, with 11 bases between the two ends. The germline gives CDR1 GTSNPN, CDR2 SVGIG (reference sequence). This CDR3 is CAWSVLSGNEQYF. CDR3 nucleotide sequence: TGTGCCTGGAGTGTACTTTCGGGAAACGAGCAGTACTTC.

The CDR3 is CSAPLGDRFYEQYF. In DNA, the CDR3 is TGCAGTGCCCCACTGGGGGACCGATTCTACGAGCAGTACTTC. The chain recombines TRBV20-1 with TRBJ2-7; the D gene could be TRBD1 or TRBD2 (5 bases each). Germline V gene data show CDR1 as DFQATT and CDR2 as SNEGSKA (reference sequence). The V end lost 6 bases, the J end lost 3 bases, and 18 bases lay between the germline ends. The CDR3 loop spans 14 amino acids.

This clonotype was seen a handful of times. This sequence joins TRBV6-1 and TRBJ1-2; perhaps TRBD1 as D (6 bases). With 5 bases removed from V and 5 bases from J, the gap between germline ends came to 12 bases. The length of the CDR3 is 13 residues. Germline V lookup: CDR1 MNHNS, CDR2 SASEGT. Written as DNA, the CDR3 is TGTGCCAGCAGTCTTAGGGGGGCGTATGGCTACACCTTC. It is translated as CASSLRGAYGYTF.

In this sample, this clonotype turned up many times. The chain carries TRBV11-2 and TRBJ1-1; tentative D call: TRBD1 (6 bases). Germline loops: CDR1 SGHAT, CDR2 FQNNGV. This CDR3 contains 15 residues. V lost 4 bases, J lost 5 bases, and 17 bases lay in between. The CDR3 nucleotides read TGTGCCAGCAGCTCTGGAACAGGGATTTGGACTGAAGCTTTCTTT. Its protein is CASSSGTGIWTEAFF.

The chain has TRBV5-5 and TRBJ1-2; D not certain. CDR1 and CDR2 (germline): SGHKS, YYEKEE (reference sequence). The V gene lost 3 bases and the J gene lost 5 bases, with 14 bases spanning the gap. The CDR3 is made up of 14 amino acids. CDR3 in amino acids: CASSSDTRRYGYTF. The DNA for the CDR3 is TGTGCCAGCAGCTCCGATACCAGGAGATATGGCTACACCTTC.

This clonotype was seen at least ten times. The chain carries TRBV3-1 and TRBJ2-1; D is possibly TRBD1 (5 bases). The V gene lost 1 base and the J gene lost 9 bases, with 10 bases spanning the gap. The CDR3 contains 13 residues. Germline CDR1 and CDR2: LGHDT and YNNKEL (reference sequence). The CDR3 coding sequence is TGTGCCAGCAGCCAAGGTGGGGCCGCTGAGCAGTTCTTC. This codes for CASSQGGAAEQFF.

The table lists this clonotype with many counts. V gene TRBV20-1 combines with J gene TRBJ2-7; D possibly matches TRBD1 or TRBD2 (5 bases each). V lost 3 bases to trimming and J lost 4 bases, with 19 bases between them. Germline CDR1 and CDR2: DFQATT and SNEGSKA (reference sequence). The CDR3 is made up of 15 amino acids. This chain's CDR3 is CSASSQGRRGYEQYF. The CDR3 bases are TGCAGTGCTAGCAGTCAGGGACGGAGAGGTTACGAGCAGTACTTC.

This chain joins TRBV19 and TRBJ1-5; the match to TRBD1 covers 12 bases. Looked up from germline, CDR1 is LNHDA and CDR2 is SQIVND (reference sequence). This CDR3 contains 18 residues. V shed 6 bases, J shed 0 bases, and the junction held 9 bases outside the gene matches. The CDR3 loop is CASRAGTGGSSSNQPQHF. CDR3 sequence (DNA): TGTGCCAGTAGGGCCGGGACAGGGGGCAGTAGTAGCAATCAGCCCCAGCATTTT.

This clonotype was detected ten times or more. The chain is built from TRBV6-2 or TRBV6-3 and TRBJ2-1; D may match TRBD1 or TRBD2 (5 bases each). This CDR3 is 14 amino acids long. Germline V gene data show CDR1 as MNHEY and CDR2 as SVGEGT. V lost 2 bases and J 7 bases, leaving 12 bases between the germline ends. DNA of the CDR3: TGTGCCAGCAGTTACCCAGGGCTAGCTAATGAGCAGTTCTTC. Its protein product is CASSYPGLANEQFF.

At least ten counts were recorded for this clonotype. The chain couples TRBV12-3 or TRBV12-4 to TRBJ1-6; 7 nucleotides agree with TRBD1. V dropped 6 bases and J dropped 7; count of bases not matched to a gene: 6. The CDR3 contains 14 residues. The CDR3 nucleotides read TGTGCCAGCAGAGGGACAGCAACCAATTCACCCCTCCACTTT. Translating it yields CASRGTATNSPLHF.

This chain connects TRBV6-6 to TRBJ2-2; 11 nucleotides match TRBD2. With 1 base clipped from V and 6 bases from J, the junction kept 1 base outside the gene matches. This CDR3 is 15 amino acids long. CDR1 and CDR2 (germline): MNHNY, SVGAGI (reference sequence). The CDR3 sequence: CASSYLAGGPGELFF. DNA of the CDR3: TGTGCCAGCAGTTACTTAGCGGGAGGGCCCGGGGAGCTGTTTTTT.

V is TRBV7-6 and J is TRBJ2-2; 11 bases line up with TRBD2. Germline values: CDR1 SGHVS, CDR2 FNYEAQ. V was clipped by 5 bases and J by 7 bases; unmatched bases: 9. The CDR3 runs 16 residues. This chain's CDR3 is CASSPLLAGVVGELFF. Written as DNA, the CDR3 is TGTGCCAGCAGCCCTTTACTAGCGGGAGTTGTCGGGGAGCTGTTTTTT.

This clonotype was seen at least ten times. The gene calls are TRBV12-3 or TRBV12-4 and TRBJ2-1; D is undetermined. The CDR3 runs to 13 residues. V shed 1 base and J shed 9 bases, with 10 bases lying between them. For the CDR3, the DNA is TGTGCCAGCAGTTTAGGCCGGGTCGGTGAGCAGTTCTTC. This sequence encodes CASSLGRVGEQFF.

This clonotype was observed a handful of times. The chain employs TRBV20-1 and TRBJ2-1; 7 bases line up with TRBD2. Germline values: CDR1 DFQATT, CDR2 SNEGSKA (reference sequence). The CDR3 contains 17 residues. V lost 1 base and J lost 1; bases outside the gene matches: 10. The CDR3 reads CSARVGAGTKSYNEQFF. The CDR3 region has the DNA TGCAGTGCTAGAGTTGGAGCGGGAACTAAGTCCTACAATGAGCAGTTCTTC.

This clonotype was seen only a few times. V is TRBV20-1 and J is TRBJ2-7, with 9 nucleotides matching TRBD2. Germline-derived CDR1 and CDR2 are DFQATT and SNEGSKA (reference sequence). This CDR3 has 15 amino acids. V lost 0 bases, J lost 4 bases, and 7 bases stayed unmatched. CDR3 DNA sequence: TGCAGTGCTAGAGAGGCCGGGACTAGCTTGTACGAGCAGTACTTC. It codes for CSAREAGTSLYEQYF.